This T cell receptor beta chain was recorded in a study of cytomegalovirus exposure and HLA in healthy donors (dated by TCRdb to 2016 to 2017). For the study in its entirety: An earlier analysis of about 560 of the donors reported under 300 Gb of sequence data and around 120 million unique TCR beta sequences obtained from about 180 million T cells. In a later analysis, previously published TCR beta repertoires from roughly 710 donors were re-analyzed and high-resolution HLA genotyping was added so that TCR occurrence patterns could be studied. A separate validation cohort of 100 to 150 different subjects was used in addition to the 666-subject first cohort. Of the 300 to 450 genotyped donors, 80% to 90% were placed in the genetic ancestry cluster associated with self-reported Caucasian donors. A later genetic analysis used genome-wide SNP genotypes for 398 of the 666 donors, treating that subset as a discovery cohort. Approximately 310 gigabases of sequencing data and 70 million to 95 million unique TCR sequences made up an early release that covered fewer than 650 HLA-typed donors. About five DR-DQ haplotypes were treated as single units for association and clustering because of strong linkage in the cohort. Rather than drawing on any new phenotypic data, the later analysis identified candidate immune exposures from TCR beta sequences and the way those sequences occurred across donors. Donor age, sex, ethnicity and CMV serostatus were compiled alongside the repertoire data. The study aimed to test whether signatures of past pathogen exposure could be identified by cataloging public T cell receptors. Every repertoire in the discovery cohort had been generated on one and the same sequencing platform. The T cell repertoires of 670 or so subjects were profiled by immunosequencing and related to cytomegalovirus serostatus. The study combined high-throughput TCR immunosequencing, statistical association of individual TCRs with disease status, and machine learning to predict cytomegalovirus infection status. Typing coverage differed by locus: A, B, C, DRB1 and DQB1 were typed in about 620-640 donors, DQA1 in 500 to 550, DPA1 in 600 to 610, and DPB1 in 472. Across some 400 genotyped donors of the cohort, an average of roughly 200,000 unique TCR beta nucleotide sequences per donor were sequenced, and roughly 17% of those sequences were non-productive. An earlier analysis of approximately 580 of the donors used high-throughput TCR beta sequencing to judge whether each TCR beta V gene segment behaved as functional or pseudogenic. Class I and class II HLA loci were covered by the typing at four-digit resolution.

Concerning this clone: Its antigen target is currently unknown. No clone much larger than this one lies a single base away; base qualities are absent.

The library was made by the immunoSEQ multiplex PCR assay. For the multiplex PCR, a mixture combining 60 forward primers for TCR Vbeta segments and 13 reverse primers for TCR Jbeta segments was used. Amplification of the CDR3 region of rearranged TCR beta genes was performed with a multiplex PCR assay on genomic DNA. Amplified TCR beta libraries were sequenced as 87-base-pair reads on the Illumina HiSeq System. The original pipeline was this. Across the 700 or so repertoires, a later analysis counted roughly 84 million unique TCR beta chains, around 11 million of which were shared by at least two donors. To remove PCR and sequencing errors, raw reads were error-corrected and collapsed into unique sequences using a nearest-neighbor algorithm that merged closely related sequences. V, D and J gene segments were assigned by aligning CDR3 sequences to IMGT reference sequences. For a sequence to be retained, a match of at least six nucleotides was required to both a V gene segment and a J gene segment. A rearrangement was called productive if the CDR3 had no stop codons and remained in frame with V and J, and every other rearrangement was called non-productive. CDR3 was defined by IMGT convention, running from the second conserved V-encoded cysteine to the conserved J-encoded phenylalanine. In an earlier analysis of 550 to 650 of the donors, sequences lacking an unambiguous match to a single V gene segment were excluded. In an earlier analysis of roughly 600 of the donors, a V segment was called functional when productive rearrangements were above 56.7%, and segregating when the standard deviation between donors exceeded 5%. A statistical classification framework was developed to diagnose cytomegalovirus status using the catalog of TCR beta chain sequences. V and J gene assignment, in a later analysis, came from comparing TCR nucleotide sequences with IMGT/GENE-DB human TR gene sequences. A later analysis assigned CDR3 sequences and most-parsimonious VDJ recombination scenarios with the TCRdist pipeline. A later analysis defined each TCR beta chain by its CDR3 amino acid sequence plus V-gene family, and excluded reads lacking a unique V-gene family. To address suspected cross-contamination and a sequencing artifact, a later analysis removed roughly 640 highly shared, low-generation-probability nucleotide sequences. A later analysis calculated a clonal expansion index for each public chain from normalized within-repertoire ranks of inferred template counts. In a later analysis, generation probabilities were computed using a VDJ recombination model fitted to out-of-frame rearrangements, and the results were checked against IGoR. Hypergeometric tests were used in a later analysis to score TCR-TCR, TCR-HLA and TCR-CMV co-occurrence, with a repertoire-size bias correction applied to the TCR pairs. To estimate false discovery rates, a later analysis permuted the HLA or CMV assignments 20 times. In a later analysis, co-occurring TCRs were grouped with DBSCAN, and TCRdist sequence similarity was added when clustering was performed within HLA-allele-positive subsets. Co-occurrence clustering excluded repertoires with fewer than 30,000 or more than 120,000 public chains, plus five with anomalous nucleotide sharing. TCRdb stores this immuneACCESS table with in-frame sequences only. Part of the clones is absent; in the studies checked, under half of the shortfall reflects unresolved V genes, and no reason is known for the rest. D and trimming come from the DNA, and the V and J calls and clone size come from that table. Counted in this sample were around 180,000 clones; more than 75% of them appeared once. The ten top clones hold 0.2% to 0.3% of the sample.

Overall results and qualifications from the work: According to a later genetic analysis, donors in an Asian-associated ancestry cluster had fewer N-insertions in productive TCRs than the roughly 670-donor mean. In a later analysis, most CMV-associated TCR beta chains were found to appear HLA-restricted, with HLA associations seemingly driven largely by CMV exposure. The sequencing pipeline was judged likely to have produced a cluster of highly shared sequence variants as a technical artifact. Assigning TCR associations to individual alleles was difficult when HLA alleles, especially DR and DQ, strongly co-occurred. Cytomegalovirus status was reported to be diagnosed by the classifier with high specificity and sensitivity in both the original and validation cohorts. For the cohort, immune exposure information was limited to CMV serostatus. According to the authors, the approach could potentially be generalized to other disease states and immunological phenotypes. A further reported finding was that TCR beta sequences accurately predicted the HLA-A and HLA-B alleles for most subjects in the first cohort. Because counts were too low, approximately 18 rarely observed V segments, including chromosome 9 orphons, were excluded from the earlier analysis of 587 of the donors. Several of the top co-occurrence clusters appeared to be linked to parvovirus B19, influenza, CMV and Epstein-Barr virus, according to a later analysis. In a later analysis, HLA-associated TCR beta chains showed more clonal expansion and lower generation probabilities than non-associated chains that were equally common. In a later analysis, TCR association rates were found to vary across HLA loci, with the most associated TCRs seen for DRB1 alleles and the fewest for HLA-C alleles. In this cohort, only TCR beta chains were sequenced, and detectable features were limited by the absence of alpha or paired-chain data. Presence/absence analyses assumed roughly uniform sequencing depth across donors, an assumption that may not hold. A later genetic analysis associated a missense DCLRE1C variant with V-gene and J-gene trimming of TCR beta chains, and an independent cohort replicated the association. A later analysis associated 15,000 to 20,000 TCR beta sequences with specific HLA alleles at a false discovery rate of 0.05. Because HLA typing was missing for some donors at each locus, association tests included only the typed subset. A few of the identified cytomegalovirus-associated TCR beta chains were confirmed in vitro to be specific for cytomegalovirus antigens. Broadly in line with IMGT annotations, most TCR beta V segments showed up in productive rearrangements about 90% or about 30% of the time in an earlier analysis of 587 of the donors. In the study, 150 to 200 TCR beta chains were listed as associated with cytomegalovirus. Correlated functional status among segregating V segments might be attributable to linkage disequilibrium, but an unknown experimental factor could not be ruled out. Most TCR sequences were seen in very few donors, while some public TCRs were found in many individuals.

In total, fewer than 750 healthy bone marrow donors made up the cohort. Cohort members were all nominally healthy when sampled, although unrecorded immune exposures were likely present. The donor tested CMV seronegative, placing the donor among the roughly 400 seronegative members of the cohort. A peripheral blood sample was collected from each donor, and TCR beta sequencing was performed on peripheral blood mononuclear cells. Genomic DNA extraction from the blood cell samples was performed with the Qiagen DNeasy Blood Extraction Kit. The TCR was taken from a girl in the first two years of life in good health and CMV-seronegative. Specimen: PBMCs.

The bases are TGTGCCAGCAGTGGGCCCCAGGGGGGCACTGAAGCTTTCTTT. Translated, this is CASSGPQGGTEAFF. Rearrangement joined TRBV25-1 to TRBJ1-1; 7 bases in the middle match TRBD1. The V end gives up 4 bases and the J end 4 bases, leaving 6 bases in the junction not matched to a gene. The CDR3 numbers 14 residues from cysteine through phenylalanine. The kept DNA is CDR3 alone, 42 bases in frame from the first base. For CDR1 and CDR2, the germline V gene lists MGHDK and SYGVNS.